These 4 T cell receptor beta chains were all obtained from the same sample, sequenced in a study of human T cells and chemical hapten exposure (dated by TCRdb to the early 2020s). The time point label on this specimen signifies: patch test 1, 2 weeks after DPC sensitization. The treatment or condition label of this sample denotes: therapeutic diphenylcyclopropenone sensitization with weekly scalp DPC. Library construction relied on RACE. Sequencing took place on a NextSeq 500. Using fastp at Q25 and MiXCR, TCRdb reprocessed the public reads and kept productive beta chains. Identical CDR3 proteins give one entry, which carries the most common genes and DNA. Counted in this sample were around 50,000 distinct CDR3 sequences; around 9.3% of them appeared once. Roughly 15% of the sample goes to the ten largest clones. Specimen: whole blood, collected in connection with sensitization to the hapten diphenylcyclopropenone (DPC). Receptors originate from a woman aged 40-49 years with alopecia areata. Some clones in this sample may be carry-over from other donors' samples.

There are many counts of this clonotype. This chain uses TRBV20-1 with TRBJ2-1; D assignment may be TRBD1 or TRBD2 (6 bases each). CDR1 and CDR2 from the germline V gene are DFQATT and SNEGSKA (reference sequence). The V end lost 5 bases, the J end lost 3 bases, and 14 bases lay between the germline ends. CDR3 length equals 14 residues. CDR3 DNA sequence: TGCAGTGCTCTAAGGGGGGCCGACTACAATGAGCAGTTCTTC. It specifies CSALRGADYNEQFF.

This chain links TRBV18 with TRBJ2-3; no clear D. Between the trimmed V and J ends, which lost 3 bases and 2 bases, there was a span of 9 bases. Germline CDR1 reads KGHSH; CDR2 reads LQKENI. The CDR3 totals 14 residues. The CDR3 reads CASSPPSHTDTQYF. In DNA form, the CDR3 reads TGTGCCAGCTCACCTCCCTCGCACACAGATACGCAGTATTTT.

The chain has TRBV5-1 and TRBJ2-5; 7 bases are shared with TRBD2. This CDR3 contains 13 residues. Germline CDR1 SGHRS, CDR2 YFSETQ. J lost 7 bases, V lost 1 base, and 4 bases had no gene match. The CDR3 nucleotides are TGCGCCAGCAGCTTGAAAGCTAGCGGGACCCAGTACTTC. This sequence encodes CASSLKASGTQYF.

The table lists this clonotype with many counts. CDR3 sequence reads: CASSPSGGGTGELFF. DNA for the CDR3: TGTGCCAGCAGCCCTAGCGGGGGTGGTACCGGGGAGCTGTTTTTT. This sequence joins TRBV11-2 and TRBJ2-2; 10 bases agree with TRBD2. From germline, CDR1 is SGHAT and CDR2 FQNNGV. This CDR3 has 15 residues. Trimming took 5 bases from V and 5 from J; bases not matched to a gene: 5. The full variable domain, with the rest looked up from reference TRBV11-2 and TRBJ2-2, is EAGVAQSPRYKIIEKRQSVAFWCNPISGHATLYWYQQILGQGPKLLIQFQNNGVVDDSQLPKDRFSAERLKGVDSTLKIQPAKLEDSAVYLCASSPSGGGTGELFFGEGSRLTVL.